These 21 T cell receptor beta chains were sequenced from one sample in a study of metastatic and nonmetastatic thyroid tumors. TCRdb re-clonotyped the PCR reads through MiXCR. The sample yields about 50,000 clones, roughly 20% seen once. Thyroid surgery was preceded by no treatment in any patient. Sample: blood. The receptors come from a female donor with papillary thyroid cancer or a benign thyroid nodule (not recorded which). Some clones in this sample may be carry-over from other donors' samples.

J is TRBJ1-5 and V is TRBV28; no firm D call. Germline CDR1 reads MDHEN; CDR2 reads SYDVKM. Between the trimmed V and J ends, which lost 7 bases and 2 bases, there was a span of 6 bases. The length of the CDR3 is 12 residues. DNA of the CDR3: TGTGCCAGCATTGGACGCAATCAGCCCCAGCATTTT. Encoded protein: CASIGRNQPQHF.

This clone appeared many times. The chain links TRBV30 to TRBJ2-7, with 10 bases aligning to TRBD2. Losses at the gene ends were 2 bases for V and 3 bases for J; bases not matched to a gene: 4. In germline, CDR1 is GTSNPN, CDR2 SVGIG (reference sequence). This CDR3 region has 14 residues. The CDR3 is CAWSSAGGFYEQYF. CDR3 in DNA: TGTGCCTGGAGTTCAGCGGGAGGGTTCTACGAGCAGTACTTC.

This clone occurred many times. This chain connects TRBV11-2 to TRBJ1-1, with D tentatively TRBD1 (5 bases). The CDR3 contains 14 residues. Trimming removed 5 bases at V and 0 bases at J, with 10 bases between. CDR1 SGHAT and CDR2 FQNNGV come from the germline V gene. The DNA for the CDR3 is TGTGCCAGCAGCCCTGGGGCCATGAACACTGAAGCTTTCTTT. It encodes CASSPGAMNTEAFF.

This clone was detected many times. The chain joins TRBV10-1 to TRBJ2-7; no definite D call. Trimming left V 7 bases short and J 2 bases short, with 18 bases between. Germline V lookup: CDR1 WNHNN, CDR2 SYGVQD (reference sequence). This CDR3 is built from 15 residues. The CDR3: CASISLRHLAYEQYF. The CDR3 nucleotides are TGCGCCAGCATCTCGCTGAGACACTTAGCCTACGAGCAGTACTTC.

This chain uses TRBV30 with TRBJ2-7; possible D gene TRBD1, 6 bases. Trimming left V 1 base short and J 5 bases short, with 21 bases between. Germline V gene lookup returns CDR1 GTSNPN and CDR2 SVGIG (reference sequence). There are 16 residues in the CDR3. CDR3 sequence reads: CAWSAFMGTGSDEQYF. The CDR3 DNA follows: TGTGCCTGGAGTGCGTTTATGGGTACAGGGTCGGACGAGCAGTACTTC.

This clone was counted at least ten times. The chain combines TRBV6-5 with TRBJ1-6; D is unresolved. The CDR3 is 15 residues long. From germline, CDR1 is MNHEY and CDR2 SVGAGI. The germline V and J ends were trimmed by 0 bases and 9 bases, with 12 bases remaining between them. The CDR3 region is CASSYSVQISSPLHF. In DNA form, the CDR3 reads TGTGCCAGCAGTTACTCCGTACAGATATCTTCACCCCTCCACTTT.

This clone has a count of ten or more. CDR3 region: CASSVNSGFSGNTIYF. CDR3 DNA sequence: TGTGCCAGCAGCGTAAACTCAGGGTTCTCTGGAAACACCATATATTTT. The chain combines TRBV9 with TRBJ1-3; D is possibly TRBD1 (5 bases). CDR3 length equals 16 residues. Germline CDR1 SGDLS, CDR2 YYNGEE. V was cut by 1 base and J by 0 bases, with 11 bases left in between.

CDR3 sequence reads: CASSQGGQYSNQPQHF. DNA of the CDR3: TGTGCCAGCAGCCAAGGGGGGCAGTATAGCAATCAGCCCCAGCATTTT. The chain joins TRBV4-2 to TRBJ1-5; possible D gene TRBD1, 6 bases. Trimming stripped 1 base from V and 0 bases from J, with 10 bases between. Looked up from germline, CDR1 is LGHNA and CDR2 is YNFKEQ. The CDR3 sequence is 16 residues long.

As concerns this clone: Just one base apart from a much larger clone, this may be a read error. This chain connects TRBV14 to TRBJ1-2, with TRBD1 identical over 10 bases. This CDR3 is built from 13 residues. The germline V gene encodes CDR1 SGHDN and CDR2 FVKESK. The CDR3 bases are TGTGCCGGCAGCCCGGACAGGGGGAAAGGCTACACCTTC. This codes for CAGSPDRGKGYTF.

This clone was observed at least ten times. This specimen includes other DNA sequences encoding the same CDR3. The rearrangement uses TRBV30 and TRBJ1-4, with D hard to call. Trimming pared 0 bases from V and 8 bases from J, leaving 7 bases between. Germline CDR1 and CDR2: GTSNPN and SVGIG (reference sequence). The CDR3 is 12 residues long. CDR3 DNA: TGTGCCTGGAGTGTAGGTCTGGAAAAACTGTTTTTT. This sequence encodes CAWSVGLEKLFF.

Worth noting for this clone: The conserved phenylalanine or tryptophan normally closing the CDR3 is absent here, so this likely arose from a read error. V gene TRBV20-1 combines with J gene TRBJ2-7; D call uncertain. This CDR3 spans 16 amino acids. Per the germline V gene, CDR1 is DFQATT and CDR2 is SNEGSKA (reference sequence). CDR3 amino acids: CCARDSTASEVNEQYL. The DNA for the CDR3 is TGCTGTGCTAGAGATTCGACGGCCAGCGAGGTAAACGAGCAGTACTTA.

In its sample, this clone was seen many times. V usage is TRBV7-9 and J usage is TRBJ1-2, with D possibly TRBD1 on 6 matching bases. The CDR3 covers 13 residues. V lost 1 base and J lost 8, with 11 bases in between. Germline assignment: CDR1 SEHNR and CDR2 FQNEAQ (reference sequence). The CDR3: CASSLGRQAGYTF. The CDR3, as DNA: TGTGCCAGCAGCTTAGGGAGACAGGCCGGCTACACCTTC.

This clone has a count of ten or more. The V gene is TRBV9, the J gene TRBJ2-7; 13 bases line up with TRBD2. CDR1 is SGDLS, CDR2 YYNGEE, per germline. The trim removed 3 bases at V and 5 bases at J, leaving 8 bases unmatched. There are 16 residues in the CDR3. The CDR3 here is CASSAGLAGEAHEQYF. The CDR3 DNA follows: TGTGCCAGCAGCGCCGGACTAGCGGGAGAGGCACACGAGCAGTACTTC.

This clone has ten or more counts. CDR3 coding DNA: TGTGCCAGCAGTATGGGACAGGGATGGGGCAATGAGCAGTTCTTC. Its protein product is CASSMGQGWGNEQFF. The chain has TRBV28 and TRBJ2-1, with 9 bases lining up with TRBD1. This CDR3 region has 15 residues. V lost 5 bases, J lost 6 bases, and 8 bases stayed unmatched. Per germline, CDR1 MDHEN and CDR2 SYDVKM.

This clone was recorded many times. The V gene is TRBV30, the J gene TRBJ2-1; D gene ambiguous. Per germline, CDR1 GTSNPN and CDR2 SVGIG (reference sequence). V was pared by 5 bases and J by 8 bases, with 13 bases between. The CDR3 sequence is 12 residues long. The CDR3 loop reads CAWSTNVYEQFF. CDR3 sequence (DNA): TGTGCCTGGTCAACCAACGTCTATGAGCAGTTCTTC.

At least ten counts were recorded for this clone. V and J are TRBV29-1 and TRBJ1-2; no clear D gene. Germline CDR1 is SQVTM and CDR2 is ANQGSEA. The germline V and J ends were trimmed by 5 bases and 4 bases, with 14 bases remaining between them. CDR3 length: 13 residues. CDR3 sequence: CSVHLAGTYGYTF. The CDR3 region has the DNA TGCAGCGTTCATTTGGCAGGCACCTATGGCTACACCTTC.

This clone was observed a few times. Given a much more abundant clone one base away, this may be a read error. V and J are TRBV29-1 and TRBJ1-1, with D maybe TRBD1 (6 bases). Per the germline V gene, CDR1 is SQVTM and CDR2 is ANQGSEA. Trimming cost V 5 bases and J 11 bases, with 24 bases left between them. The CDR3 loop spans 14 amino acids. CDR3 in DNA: TGCAGCGTTCTCTTGAATGCAGGGGCGCATCGGGCTTTCTTT. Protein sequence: CSVLLNAGAHRAFF.

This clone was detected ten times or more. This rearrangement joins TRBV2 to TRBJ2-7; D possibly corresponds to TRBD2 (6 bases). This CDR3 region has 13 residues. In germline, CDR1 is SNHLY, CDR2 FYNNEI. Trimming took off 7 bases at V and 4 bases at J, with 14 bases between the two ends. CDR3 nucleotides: TGTGCCAGCACGGCGCGGGGCGAGTACGAGCAGTACTTC. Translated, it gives CASTARGEYEQYF.

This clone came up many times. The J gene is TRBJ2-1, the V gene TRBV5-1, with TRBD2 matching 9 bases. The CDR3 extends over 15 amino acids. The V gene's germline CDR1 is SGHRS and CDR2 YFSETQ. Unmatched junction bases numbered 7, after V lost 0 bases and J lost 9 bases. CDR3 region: CASSLEISGGLEQFF. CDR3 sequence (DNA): TGCGCCAGCAGCTTGGAAATTAGCGGGGGACTTGAGCAGTTCTTC.

The CDR3: CASSGLYNEQFF. DNA for the CDR3: TGTGCCAGCAGTGGACTGTACAATGAGCAGTTCTTC. V and J are TRBV2 and TRBJ2-1, with D hard to call. The CDR3 runs 12 residues. Germline V CDR1 and CDR2: SNHLY, FYNNEI. The V gene lost 4 bases and the J gene lost 4 bases, with 5 bases spanning the gap.

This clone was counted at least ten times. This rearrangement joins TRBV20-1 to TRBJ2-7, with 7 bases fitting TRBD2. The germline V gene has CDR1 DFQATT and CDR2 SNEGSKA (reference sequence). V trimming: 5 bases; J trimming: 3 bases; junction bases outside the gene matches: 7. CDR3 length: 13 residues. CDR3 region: CSAVRDYSYEQYF. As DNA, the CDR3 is TGCAGTGCTGTACGGGACTACAGCTACGAGCAGTACTTC.